This T cell receptor (beta chain) originates from a study of shared clonotypes between healthy human individuals. Repertoires were generated with immunoSEQ multiplex PCR, while TCRdb's copy carries only in-frame clones and drops some. The profile covers about 2.4 million clones, with over 85% appearing a single time and 0.36% taken by the ten largest. The CDR3 covers 17 residues. Trimming took off 4 bases at V and 0 bases at J, with 16 bases between the two ends. The V gene's germline CDR1 is MNHNS and CDR2 SASEGT. This TCR came from a man younger than 35 in good health. Some clones in this sample may be carry-over from other donors' samples. Sequencing used naive CD4+ T cells from PBMCs. Subset here: CD45RA+ positively selected. The gene calls are TRBV6-1 and TRBJ2-4; D perhaps matches TRBD1 (5 bases). The chain's CDR3 is CASSGLSGPIAKNIQYF. The CDR3, as DNA: TGTGCCAGCAGTGGATTATCAGGGCCGATAGCCAAAAACATTCAGTACTTC.